Sequencing of this T cell receptor (beta chain) was carried out in a study of shared clonotypes between healthy human individuals. The data were produced by immunoSEQ multiplex PCR, yet TCRdb's version contains in-frame clones alone and is incomplete. The sample holds fewer than 550,000 clones; roughly 85% are singletons and the top ten take roughly an eighth. The ends were cut back, 10 bases at V and 6 bases at J, with 21 bases in the middle. The CDR3 has 14 residues. The J gene is TRBJ2-5, the V gene TRBV6-7; D is possibly TRBD2 (5 bases). Being an ORF, TRBV6-7 has a function that is uncertain. This TCR was recovered from a woman aged 35 to 49 in good health. Some clones in this sample may be carry-over from other donors' samples. Sequencing was performed on PBMCs. DNA of the CDR3: TGTGCCATTACCGCCCTACTAGAGGATAAGACCCAGTACTTC. This codes for CAITALLEDKTQYF.